The present T cell receptor (beta chain) was sequenced within a study of identical twins. CDR1 and CDR2 (germline): MDHEN, SYDVKM. The CDR3 sequence is 17 residues long. V lost 6 bases to trimming and J lost 11 bases; unmatched junction nucleotides: 22. TCRdb used MiXCR to reprocess the 5' RACE reads, holding one entry per CDR3 protein. The table shows 1,800,000 or so distinct CDR3 sequences, with around 29% occurring only once. The chain uses TRBV28 and TRBJ2-5; 9 bases line up with TRBD2. This clonotype was obtained from a newborn girl in good health. Sequenced input: cord blood. The CDR3 loop reads CASSRLNLAGAANEQYF. The CDR3 nucleotides are TGTGCCAGCAGCCGCTTGAATTTAGCGGGAGCGGCCAATGAGCAGTACTTC.